The 31 T cell receptor beta chains reported below all come from one sample, sequenced in a study of coeliac disease (dated by TCRdb to about 2022). Library preparation employed the immunoSEQ multiplex PCR assay. Not all clones reach the TCRdb copy of this immuneACCESS table, which keeps in-frame sequences only. Checked studies attribute under half of the gap to unresolved V genes and leave the rest unexplained. The sample table lists 1,500 to 2,000 clones, roughly 64% of them with a count of one. 25% to 30% of the sample is taken by the ten largest. The sample consisted of intraepithelial lymphocytes from the gut. The sample's cell subset or site label, in plain terms: intraepithelial cell (IEC) fraction of small intestinal biopsy. These receptors were obtained from a woman between 45 and 65 years old with celiac disease on a gluten-free diet.

The V call is TRBV5-1, the J call TRBJ2-7, with 8 bases lining up with TRBD2. The CDR3 runs 15 residues. Germline CDR1 SGHRS, CDR2 YFSETQ. The V segment lost 4 bases and the J segment 0 bases; nucleotides outside the gene matches: 6. The CDR3 loop is CASSLGSGGSYEQYF. Here the CDR3 DNA reads TGCGCCAGCAGCCTGGGGAGCGGGGGCTCCTACGAGCAGTACTTC.

Here the CDR3 reads CASSDPFGGTGQPQHF. DNA of the CDR3: TGTGCCAGTAGTGATCCTTTCGGGGGGACGGGTCAGCCCCAGCATTTT. The chain links TRBV19 to TRBJ1-5; the D gene is possibly TRBD1 (5 bases). V gave up 5 bases and J gave up 6 bases, with 20 bases separating them. This CDR3 region has 16 residues. Germline V gives CDR1 LNHDA, CDR2 SQIVND (reference sequence).

The chain joins TRBV7-2 to TRBJ2-6, with 7 nucleotides matching TRBD1. With 5 bases clipped from V and 4 bases from J, the junction kept 17 bases outside the gene matches. Per germline, CDR1 SGHTA and CDR2 FQGNSA. The CDR3 runs to 19 residues. Written as DNA, the CDR3 is TGTGCCAGCAGCCCCGACAGGTGGCAGGGGGTCTTGGGGGCCAACGTCCTGACTTTC. Residues: CASSPDRWQGVLGANVLTF.

The chain combines TRBV10-3 with TRBJ2-1; 9 nucleotides line up with TRBD1. J was trimmed by 4 bases and V by 9 bases; bases with no gene match: 7. Germline assignment: CDR1 ENHRY and CDR2 SYGVKD. The CDR3 is 14 amino acids. CDR3 protein: CAITGQGWYNEQFF. CDR3 nucleotides: TGTGCCATTACTGGACAGGGGTGGTACAATGAGCAGTTCTTC.

The CDR3 here is CASSQTGANNEQFF. As DNA, the CDR3 is TGTGCCAGCTCCCAGACAGGGGCCAACAATGAGCAGTTCTTC. The genes are TRBV9 and TRBJ2-1; 8 nucleotides line up with TRBD1. There are 14 residues in the CDR3. Germline-derived CDR1 and CDR2 are SGDLS and YYNGEE. After removal of 7 bases from V and 5 bases from J, the junction contained 8 bases not matched to a gene. The full variable domain, with the rest looked up from reference TRBV9 and TRBJ2-1, is DSGVTQTPKHLITATGQRVTLRCSPRSGDLSVYWYQQSLDQGLQFLIQYYNGEERAKGNILERFSAQQFPDLHSELNLSSLELGDSALYFCASSQTGANNEQFFGPGTRLTVL.

This clone has a handful of counts. The CDR3 here is CASSLARDRILNTEAFF. Written as DNA, the CDR3 is TGTGCCAGCAGCTTAGCCCGGGACAGGATCTTGAACACTGAAGCTTTCTTT. The V call is TRBV7-1, the J call TRBJ1-1; 8 bases agree with TRBD1. TRBV7-1 qualifies as an ORF whose function is uncertain. The CDR3 loop spans 17 amino acids. J lost 0 bases, V lost 4 bases, and 10 bases had no gene match.

The J gene is TRBJ1-2, the V gene TRBV19; 7 nucleotides agree with TRBD1. This CDR3 contains 13 residues. The germline gives CDR1 LNHDA, CDR2 SQIVND (reference sequence). V lost 9 bases, J lost 8 bases, and 12 bases stayed unmatched. CDR3 nucleotide sequence: TGTGCCAGCAACTCGGGACAGTCGATCGGCTACACCTTC. It translates to CASNSGQSIGYTF.

This clone is large (0.1 to 1%) by share. The chain combines TRBV28 with TRBJ2-2; D is perhaps TRBD1 (6 bases). In germline, CDR1 is MDHEN, CDR2 SYDVKM. CDR3 length: 13 amino acids. Trimming cost V 4 bases and J 10 bases, with 13 bases left between them. The CDR3 loop reads CASSSPGDEELFF. DNA of the CDR3: TGTGCCAGCAGTTCCCCAGGGGATGAGGAGCTGTTTTTT.

This clone is labeled as hyperexpanded. The V call is TRBV6-1, the J call TRBJ1-1, with unresolved D. The V gene's germline CDR1 is MNHNS and CDR2 SASEGT. Trimming removed 7 bases from V and 6 bases from J, with 9 bases in between. The CDR3 length is 11 residues. The CDR3 reads CASKDNSEAFF. Written as DNA, the CDR3 is TGTGCCAGCAAAGACAACTCTGAAGCTTTCTTT.

There are a few counts of this clone. The rearrangement joins TRBV27 to TRBJ2-1; 12 bases match TRBD2. This CDR3 region has 18 residues. Germline V lookup: CDR1 MNHEY, CDR2 SMNVEV (reference sequence). Trimming took 3 bases from V and 2 from J; bases not matched to a gene: 8. In DNA form, the CDR3 reads TGTGCCAGCAGTTTCCGACCCGGACTAGCGGGAACCTACAATGAGCAGTTCTTC. It translates to CASSFRPGLAGTYNEQFF.

In its sample, this clone was seen a few times. This chain links TRBV11-3 with TRBJ2-3, with a weak D call TRBD1 (6 bases). V lost 1 base and J lost 4, with 12 bases in between. Germline V gene lookup returns CDR1 SGHNT and CDR2 YENEEA. The CDR3 is made up of 15 amino acids. CDR3 in DNA: TGTGCCAGCAGCTTAGCGGCAGGGGAGCCAGATACGCAGTATTTT. Amino acids: CASSLAAGEPDTQYF. The full variable domain, completed using reference TRBV11-3 and TRBJ2-3, is EAGVVQSPRYKIIEKKQPVAFWCNPISGHNTLYWYLQNLGQGPELLIRYENEEAVDDSQLPKDRFSAERLKGVDSTLKIQPAELGDSAVYLCASSLAAGEPDTQYFGPGTRLTVL.

The chain employs TRBV11-2 and TRBJ2-3; D call uncertain. The germline V gene encodes CDR1 SGHAT and CDR2 FQNNGV. The V end was cut by 3 bases, the J end by 4 bases, with 8 bases between. The CDR3 sequence is 13 residues long. The CDR3 spells CASSFWPPDTQYF. The CDR3 DNA reads as TGTGCCAGCAGCTTTTGGCCCCCAGATACGCAGTATTTT.

This clone came up a few times. J is TRBJ1-1 and V is TRBV6-5; no clear D. Trimming removed 7 bases at V and 6 bases at J, with 9 bases between. The length of the CDR3 is 11 residues. The germline V gene has CDR1 MNHEY and CDR2 SVGAGI. The CDR3 bases are TGTGCCAGCAAAGACAACTCTGAAGCTTTCTTT. Translation gives CASKDNSEAFF.

The chain has TRBV13 and TRBJ2-5; 9 bases are shared with TRBD1. The better agreement between TRBJ2-7 and the DNA end casts doubt on the J call. The germline V gene encodes CDR1 PRHDT and CDR2 FYEKMQ (reference sequence). The CDR3 is 16 amino acids. CDR3 sequence: CASSFRITGGGSEQYF. Written as DNA, the CDR3 is TGTGCCAGCAGCTTCCGTATCACAGGGGGCGGTTCCGAGCAGTACTTC.

The gene calls are TRBV4-3 and TRBJ2-7; 10 nucleotides agree with TRBD1. The CDR3 sequence is 20 residues long. Germline V gene data show CDR1 as LGHNA and CDR2 as YSLEER. Trimming took 0 bases from V and 5 from J; bases not matched to a gene: 19. CDR3 bases: TGCGCCAGCAGCCAAGACGCTGGGGGACAGGGGAGGCTAGCCCCCAACGAGCAGTACTTC. Residues: CASSQDAGGQGRLAPNEQYF.

The genes are TRBV10-2 and TRBJ2-3; possibly TRBD1 for D (5 bases). Trimming took 10 bases from V and 9 from J, leaving 20 bases between them. The CDR3 has 13 residues. Germline-derived CDR1 and CDR2 are WSHSY and SAAADI. The CDR3 DNA reads as TGCGCCATGGCTATGGGGCCAATAGGAACGCAGTATTTT. It codes for CAMAMGPIGTQYF.

The chain carries TRBV6-1 and TRBJ1-5, with a weak D call TRBD1 (6 bases). The germline V gene has CDR1 MNHNS and CDR2 SASEGT. Deletions cut 3 bases from V and 0 bases from J, with 24 bases between. This CDR3 is 20 amino acids long. CDR3 coding DNA: TGTGCCAGCAGTGAGGATGCGCTGGGGGCGGTTGACTATAGCAATCAGCCCCAGCATTTT. Encoded protein: CASSEDALGAVDYSNQPQHF.

Only a few counts were recorded for this clone. The V and J genes are TRBV4-1 and TRBJ1-3; D unresolved. The CDR3 loop spans 15 amino acids. CDR1 and CDR2 (germline): MGHRA, YSYEKL. V gave up 5 bases and J gave up 0 bases, with 11 bases separating them. CDR3 in amino acids: CASSTTRGSGNTIYF. DNA of the CDR3: TGCGCCAGCAGCACTACCCGGGGCTCTGGAAACACCATATATTTT.

In nucleotides, the CDR3 is TGTGCCAGCAGTTCTCAAACACTCCGTTCGGGCTATGGCTACACCTTC. It is translated as CASSSQTLRSGYGYTF. The rearrangement links TRBV6-5 to TRBJ1-2, with D hard to call. CDR3 length: 16 amino acids. Germline V gene lookup returns CDR1 MNHEY and CDR2 SVGAGI. V was cut by 4 bases and J by 4 bases, with 19 bases left in between.

This clone occurred a few times. CDR3 residues: CASRAGDYSYNEQFF. Written as DNA, the CDR3 is TGTGCCAGCAGGGCGGGGGACTACTCCTACAATGAGCAGTTCTTC. The rearrangement joins TRBV6-5 to TRBJ2-1, with 7 bases lining up with TRBD2. Trimming cost V 6 bases and J 0 bases; bases outside gene matches: 5. The CDR3 consists of 15 residues. Germline CDR1 reads MNHEY; CDR2 reads SVGAGI.

This chain connects TRBV2 to TRBJ1-4; 10 bases map to TRBD1. The CDR3 covers 14 residues. The V gene's germline CDR1 is SNHLY and CDR2 FYNNEI. Trimming removed 5 bases from V and 6 bases from J; junction bases left unmatched: 3. The chain's CDR3 is CASSRQGAYEKLFF. The CDR3 DNA reads TGTGCCAGCAGTAGACAGGGGGCTTATGAAAAACTGTTTTTT.

This clone appeared a few times. This chain links TRBV28 with TRBJ2-1, with TRBD2 identical over 9 bases. Germline trimming cut 2 bases from V and 0 bases from J; bases unmatched to any gene: 11. The CDR3 extends over 19 amino acids. Per the germline V gene, CDR1 is MDHEN and CDR2 is SYDVKM. CDR3: CASSLRVAGVPLSYNEQFF. The CDR3, as DNA: TGTGCCAGCAGTTTAAGGGTAGCGGGGGTCCCTCTCTCCTACAATGAGCAGTTCTTC. Drawing the rest from reference TRBV28 and TRBJ2-1, the complete variable domain is DVKVTQSSRYLVKRTGEKVFLECVQDMDHENMFWYRQDPGLGLRLIYFSYDVKMKEKGDIPEGYSVSREKKERFSLILESASTNQTSMYLCASSLRVAGVPLSYNEQFFGPGTRLTVL.

The J gene is TRBJ2-7, the V gene TRBV7-8, with D tentatively TRBD2 (6 bases). V was cut by 5 bases and J by 1 base, with 18 bases left in between. Per the germline V gene, CDR1 is SGHVS and CDR2 is FQNEAQ. The CDR3 length is 16 residues. The CDR3 bases are TGTGCCAGCAGCCCATACCTAGAGACTAGTTCCTACGAGCAGTACTTC. The encoded protein is CASSPYLETSSYEQYF.

Comments on this clone: Other nucleotide sequences in the sample specify the same CDR3. The rearrangement links TRBV4-3 to TRBJ2-1; the D gene is possibly TRBD2 (5 bases). The CDR3 contains 14 residues. The V and J ends lost 3 bases and 4 bases respectively, with 10 bases between them. Germline CDR1 reads LGHNA; CDR2 reads YSLEER. CDR3 in DNA: TGCGCCAGCAGCCAGCGGGCCGGATACAATGAGCAGTTCTTC. This encodes CASSQRAGYNEQFF.

This chain links TRBV20-1 with TRBJ1-1, with D uncertain. The CDR3 has 11 residues. Germline V gene data show CDR1 as DFQATT and CDR2 as SNEGSKA (reference sequence). Trimming took 4 bases from V and 5 from J, leaving 8 bases between them. CDR3 nucleotide sequence: TGCAGTGCTACCCACTATACTGAAGCTTTCTTT. Protein product: CSATHYTEAFF.

As for this clone: The sample holds other DNA sequences that translate to the same CDR3. The gene calls are TRBV30 and TRBJ2-5; 7 bases agree with TRBD1. Trimming at V came to 4 bases and at J to 4 bases, leaving 0 bases not matched to a gene. The CDR3 contains 11 residues. In germline, CDR1 is GTSNPN, CDR2 SVGIG (reference sequence). CDR3 coding DNA: TGTGCCTGGACAGGGGGAGAGACCCAGTACTTC. Its translation: CAWTGGETQYF.

This chain connects TRBV18 to TRBJ1-2, with 8 positions matching TRBD1. Germline V gives CDR1 KGHSH, CDR2 LQKENI. The CDR3 has 15 amino acids. The V and J ends lost 3 bases and 5 bases, in that order; junction bases with no gene match: 8. Here the CDR3 DNA reads TGTGCCAGCTCACCCGGGCAGGACAGGGCTTATGGCTACACCTTC. It specifies CASSPGQDRAYGYTF.

This sequence joins TRBV11-2 and TRBJ2-4; 8 positions match TRBD1. There are 17 residues in the CDR3. Germline lookup yields CDR1 SGHAT and CDR2 FQNNGV. Trimming cost V 0 bases and J 1 base; bases outside gene matches: 5. The CDR3 DNA sequence: TGTGCCAGCAGCTTAGATGCTTGGGACAGGGCCAAAAACATTCAGTACTTC. It specifies CASSLDAWDRAKNIQYF. Full variable domain (missing parts from reference TRBV11-2 and TRBJ2-4): EAGVAQSPRYKIIEKRQSVAFWCNPISGHATLYWYQQILGQGPKLLIQFQNNGVVDDSQLPKDRFSAERLKGVDSTLKIQPAKLEDSAVYLCASSLDAWDRAKNIQYFGAGTRLSVL.

The J gene is TRBJ2-1, the V gene TRBV5-1; 9 positions match TRBD1. The CDR3 is made up of 15 amino acids. CDR1 SGHRS and CDR2 YFSETQ come from the germline V gene. The V segment lost 4 bases and the J segment 9 bases; nucleotides outside the gene matches: 11. The CDR3 region is CASSAGLQGAGEQFF. The CDR3 region has the DNA TGCGCCAGCAGCGCGGGATTACAGGGGGCGGGTGAGCAGTTCTTC.

This clone was seen once. The J gene is TRBJ2-1, the V gene TRBV7-6; D is ambiguous. Germline CDR1 is SGHVS and CDR2 is FNYEAQ. This CDR3 contains 12 residues. The ends were cut back, 3 bases at V and 8 bases at J, with 8 bases in the middle. For the CDR3, the DNA is TGTGCCAGCAGCTTCGGTAATGATGAGCAGTTCTTC. Protein: CASSFGNDEQFF.

This clone has more than one count but fewer than ten. The rearrangement links TRBV7-3 to TRBJ2-2, with D perhaps matching TRBD1 (5 bases). Germline V lookup: CDR1 SGHTA, CDR2 FQGTGA. The germline V and J ends were trimmed by 2 bases and 7 bases, with 17 bases remaining between them. The CDR3 has 16 amino acids. The CDR3 protein is CASSLGAGKVLGELFF. Written as DNA, the CDR3 is TGTGCCAGCAGCTTAGGGGCAGGGAAGGTGCTCGGGGAGCTGTTTTTT.